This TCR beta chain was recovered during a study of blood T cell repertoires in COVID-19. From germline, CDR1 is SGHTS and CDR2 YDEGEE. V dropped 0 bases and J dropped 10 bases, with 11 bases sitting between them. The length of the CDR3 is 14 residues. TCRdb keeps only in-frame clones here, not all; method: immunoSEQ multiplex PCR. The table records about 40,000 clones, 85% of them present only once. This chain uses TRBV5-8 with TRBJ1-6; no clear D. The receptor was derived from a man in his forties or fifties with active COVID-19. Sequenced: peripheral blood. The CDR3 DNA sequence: TGTGCCAGCAGCTTGGGCGGGATCGGGTCACCCCTCCACTTT. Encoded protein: CASSLGGIGSPLHF. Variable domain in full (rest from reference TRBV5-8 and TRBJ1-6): EAGVTQSPTHLIKTRGQQATLRCSPISGHTSVYWYQQALGLGLQFLLWYDEGEERNRGNFPPRFSGRQFPNYSSELNVNALELEDSALYLCASSLGGIGSPLHFGNGTRLTVT.